The sequence of this TCR beta chain was determined in a study of blood T cell dynamics during melanoma immunotherapy. V dropped 3 bases and J dropped 1 base, with 9 bases sitting between them. This CDR3 contains 14 residues. Germline V CDR1 and CDR2: KGHSH, LQKENI. DNA loading was fixed at about 380 ng for all bulk PBMC samples. Using immunoSEQ multiplex PCR, the repertoire was profiled, and TCRdb retains in-frame clones only, with some absent. The table has 8,500 to 13,000 clones, around 86% seen once. Indicated time point: week 3, after first cycle of checkpoint inhibitor. Sampling occurred pretreatment (T0) and at week 3 (W3), after cycle one of checkpoint blockade.

The V call is TRBV18, the J call TRBJ1-1, with a possible D match to TRBD1 (5 bases). Material: blood, obtained from a patient treated with checkpoint blockade. The TCR originated in a human donor with melanoma. The CDR3 spells CASSPAGTNTEAFF. CDR3 DNA sequence: TGTGCCAGCTCACCGGCCGGGACGAACACTGAAGCTTTCTTT.